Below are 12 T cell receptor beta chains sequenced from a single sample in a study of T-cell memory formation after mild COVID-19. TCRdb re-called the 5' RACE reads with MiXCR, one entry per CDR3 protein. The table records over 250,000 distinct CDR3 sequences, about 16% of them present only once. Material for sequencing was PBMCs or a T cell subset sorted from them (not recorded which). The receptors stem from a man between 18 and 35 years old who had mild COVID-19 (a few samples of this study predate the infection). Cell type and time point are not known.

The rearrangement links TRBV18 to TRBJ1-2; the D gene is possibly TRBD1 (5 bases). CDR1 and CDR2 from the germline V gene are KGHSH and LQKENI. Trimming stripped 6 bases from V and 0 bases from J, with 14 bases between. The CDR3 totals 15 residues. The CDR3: CASSAWDGSNYGYTF. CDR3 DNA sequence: TGTGCCAGCTCGGCCTGGGACGGATCTAACTATGGCTACACCTTC.

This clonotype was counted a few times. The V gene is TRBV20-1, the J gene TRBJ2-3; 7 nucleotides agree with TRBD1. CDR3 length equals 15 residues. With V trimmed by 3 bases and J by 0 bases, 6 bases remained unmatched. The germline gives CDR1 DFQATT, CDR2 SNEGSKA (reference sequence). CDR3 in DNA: TGCAGTGCTAGCCCACCGGGACAGAGCACAGATACGCAGTATTTT. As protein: CSASPPGQSTDTQYF.

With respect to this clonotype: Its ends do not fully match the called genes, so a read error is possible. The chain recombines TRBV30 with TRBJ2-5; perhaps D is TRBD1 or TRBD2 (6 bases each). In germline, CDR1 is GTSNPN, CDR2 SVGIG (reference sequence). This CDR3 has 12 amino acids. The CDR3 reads CAWSEGGETQCF. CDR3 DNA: TGTGCCTGGAGTGAGGGGGGAGAGACCCAGTGCTTC.

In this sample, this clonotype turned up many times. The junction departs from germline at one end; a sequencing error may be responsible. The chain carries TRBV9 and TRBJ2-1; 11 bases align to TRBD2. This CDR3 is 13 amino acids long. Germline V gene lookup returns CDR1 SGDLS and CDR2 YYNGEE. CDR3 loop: CASSGGAANEQFF. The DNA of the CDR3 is TGTGCCAGTAGCGGGGGGGCCGCCAATGAGCAGTTCTTC.

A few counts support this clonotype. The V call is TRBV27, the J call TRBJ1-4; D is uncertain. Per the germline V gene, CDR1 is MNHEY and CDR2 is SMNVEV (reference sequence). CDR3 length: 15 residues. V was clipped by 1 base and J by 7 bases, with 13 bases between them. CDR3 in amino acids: CASSLWAMYFEKLFF. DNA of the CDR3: TGTGCCAGCAGTTTATGGGCTATGTATTTTGAAAAACTGTTTTTT.

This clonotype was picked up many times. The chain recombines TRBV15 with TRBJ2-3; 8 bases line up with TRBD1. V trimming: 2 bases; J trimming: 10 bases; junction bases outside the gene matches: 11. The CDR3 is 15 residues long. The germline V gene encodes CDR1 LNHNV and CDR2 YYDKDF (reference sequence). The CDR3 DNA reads TGTGCCACCAGCAGATCGCAGACAGGGGCGACTGCGCAGTATTTT. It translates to CATSRSQTGATAQYF.

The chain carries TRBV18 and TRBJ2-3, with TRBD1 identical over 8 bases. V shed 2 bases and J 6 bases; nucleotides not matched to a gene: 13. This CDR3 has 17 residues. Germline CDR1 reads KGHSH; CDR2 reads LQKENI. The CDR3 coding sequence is TGTGCCAGCTCACCATCGACAGGGGCTATGATAGGTGATACGCAGTATTTT. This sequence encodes CASSPSTGAMIGDTQYF.

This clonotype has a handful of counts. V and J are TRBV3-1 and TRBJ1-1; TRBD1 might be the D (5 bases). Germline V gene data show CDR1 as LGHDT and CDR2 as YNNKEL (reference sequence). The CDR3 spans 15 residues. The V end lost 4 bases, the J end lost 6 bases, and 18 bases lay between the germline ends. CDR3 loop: CASSPQGARVAEAFF. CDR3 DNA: TGTGCCAGCAGCCCGCAGGGAGCTCGGGTGGCTGAAGCTTTCTTT. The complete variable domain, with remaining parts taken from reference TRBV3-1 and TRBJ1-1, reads DTAVSQTPKYLVTQMGNDKSIKCEQNLGHDTMYWYKQDSKKFLKIMFSYNNKELIINETVPNRFSPKSPDKAHLNLHINSLELGDSAVYFCASSPQGARVAEAFFGQGTRLTVV.

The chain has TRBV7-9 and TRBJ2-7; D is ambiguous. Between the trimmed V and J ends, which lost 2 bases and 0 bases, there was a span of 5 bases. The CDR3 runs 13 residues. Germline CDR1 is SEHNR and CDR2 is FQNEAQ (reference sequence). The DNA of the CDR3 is TGTGCCAGCAGCTTAAAAGCCTCCTACGAGCAGTACTTC. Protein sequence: CASSLKASYEQYF. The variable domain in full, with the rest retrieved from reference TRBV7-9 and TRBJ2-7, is DTGVSQNPRHKITKRGQNVTFRCDPISEHNRLYWYRQTLGQGPEFLTYFQNEAQLEKSRLLSDRFSAERPKGSFSTLEIQRTEQGDSAMYLCASSLKASYEQYFGPGTRLTVT.

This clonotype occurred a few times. The CDR3 DNA sequence: TGTGCCAGTAGTGACAGGGAGGTTTCACCCCTCCACTTT. It codes for CASSDREVSPLHF. The rearrangement uses TRBV19 and TRBJ1-6; the match to TRBD1 covers 7 bases. CDR3 size: 13 residues. The V segment lost 5 bases and the J segment 9 bases; nucleotides outside the gene matches: 4. CDR1 LNHDA and CDR2 SQIVND come from the germline V gene (reference sequence).

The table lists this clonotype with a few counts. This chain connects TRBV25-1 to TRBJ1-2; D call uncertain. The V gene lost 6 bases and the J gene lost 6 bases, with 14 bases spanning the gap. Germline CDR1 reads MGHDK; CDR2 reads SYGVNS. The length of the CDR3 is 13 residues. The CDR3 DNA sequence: TGTGCCAGCAGCCAGGAAAGGGTTCATGGCTACACCTTC. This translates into CASSQERVHGYTF.

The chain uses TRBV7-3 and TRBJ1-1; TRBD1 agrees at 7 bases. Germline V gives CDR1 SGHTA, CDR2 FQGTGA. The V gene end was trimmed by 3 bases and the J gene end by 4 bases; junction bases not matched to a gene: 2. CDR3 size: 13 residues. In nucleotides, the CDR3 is TGTGCCAGCAGCTTGACAGGGAGCACTGAAGCTTTCTTT. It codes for CASSLTGSTEAFF.